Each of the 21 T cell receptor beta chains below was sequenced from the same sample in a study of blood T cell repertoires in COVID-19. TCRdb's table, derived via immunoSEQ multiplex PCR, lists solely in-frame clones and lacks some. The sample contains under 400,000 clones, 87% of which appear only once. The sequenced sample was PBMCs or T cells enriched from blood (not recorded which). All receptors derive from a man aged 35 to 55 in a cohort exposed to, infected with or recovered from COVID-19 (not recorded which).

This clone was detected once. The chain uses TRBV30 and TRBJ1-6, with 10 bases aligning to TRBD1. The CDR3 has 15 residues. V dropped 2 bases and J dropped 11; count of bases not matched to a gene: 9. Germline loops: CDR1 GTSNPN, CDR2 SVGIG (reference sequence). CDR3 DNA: TGTGCCTGGAGTAAAGGACAGGGGGACGCGGCACCCCTCCACTTT. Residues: CAWSKGQGDAAPLHF.

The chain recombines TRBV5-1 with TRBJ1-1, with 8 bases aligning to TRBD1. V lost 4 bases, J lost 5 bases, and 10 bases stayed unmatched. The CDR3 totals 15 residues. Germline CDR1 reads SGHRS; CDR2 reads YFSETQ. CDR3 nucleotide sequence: TGCGCCAGCAGCCCGGACGGACAGGGTAAAACTGAAGCTTTCTTT. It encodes CASSPDGQGKTEAFF.

The CDR3 DNA sequence: TGTGCCAGCAGCCAAAAAACAGGGTCGGATTCACCCCTCCACTTT. It codes for CASSQKTGSDSPLHF. The V call is TRBV7-6, the J call TRBJ1-6, with D possibly being TRBD1 (6 bases). V lost 5 bases to trimming and J lost 8 bases, with 16 bases between them. The CDR3 loop spans 15 amino acids. Germline CDR1 is SGHVS and CDR2 is FNYEAQ.

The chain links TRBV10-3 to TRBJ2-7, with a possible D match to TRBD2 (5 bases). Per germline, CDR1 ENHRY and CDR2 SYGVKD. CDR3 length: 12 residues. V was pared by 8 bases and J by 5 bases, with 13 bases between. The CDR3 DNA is TGTGCCATCCAAAAGTCGGGAAACGAGCAGTACTTC. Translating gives CAIQKSGNEQYF.

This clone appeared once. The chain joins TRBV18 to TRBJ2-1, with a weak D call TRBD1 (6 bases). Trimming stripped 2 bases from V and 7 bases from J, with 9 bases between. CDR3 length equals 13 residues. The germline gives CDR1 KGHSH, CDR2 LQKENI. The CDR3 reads CASSPNRENEQFF. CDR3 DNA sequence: TGTGCCAGCTCACCAAACAGGGAGAATGAGCAGTTCTTC.

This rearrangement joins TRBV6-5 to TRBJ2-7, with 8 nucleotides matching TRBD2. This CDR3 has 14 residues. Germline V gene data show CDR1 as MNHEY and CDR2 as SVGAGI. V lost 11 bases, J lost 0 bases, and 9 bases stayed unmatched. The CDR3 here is CACGVAGSSYEQYF. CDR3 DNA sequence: TGTGCCTGCGGCGTAGCGGGGAGCTCCTACGAGCAGTACTTC.

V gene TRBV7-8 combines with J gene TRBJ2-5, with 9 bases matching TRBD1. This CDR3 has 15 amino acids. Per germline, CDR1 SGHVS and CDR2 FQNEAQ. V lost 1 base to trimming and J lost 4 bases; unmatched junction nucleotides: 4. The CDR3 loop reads CASSLGGGQGETQYF. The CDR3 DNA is TGTGCCAGCAGCTTAGGGGGGGGACAGGGAGAGACCCAGTACTTC.

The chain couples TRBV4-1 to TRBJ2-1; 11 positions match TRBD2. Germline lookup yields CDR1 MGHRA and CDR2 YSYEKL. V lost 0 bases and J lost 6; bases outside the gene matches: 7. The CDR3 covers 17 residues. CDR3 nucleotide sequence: TGCGCCAGCAGCCAAGACCCCCTAGCGGGAGGTGGCAATGAGCAGTTCTTC. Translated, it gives CASSQDPLAGGGNEQFF.

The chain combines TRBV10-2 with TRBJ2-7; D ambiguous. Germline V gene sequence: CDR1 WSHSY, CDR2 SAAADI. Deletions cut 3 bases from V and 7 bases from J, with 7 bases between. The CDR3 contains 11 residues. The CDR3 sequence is CASSDEREQYF. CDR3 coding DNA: TGCGCCAGCAGTGATGAGCGAGAGCAGTACTTC.

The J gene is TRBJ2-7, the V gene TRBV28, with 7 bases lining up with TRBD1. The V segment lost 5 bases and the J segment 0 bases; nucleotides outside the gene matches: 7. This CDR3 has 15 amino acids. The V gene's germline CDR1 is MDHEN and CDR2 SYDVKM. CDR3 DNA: TGTGCCAGCAGTCCCCCAGGGGGTCCCTCCTACGAGCAGTACTTC. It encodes CASSPPGGPSYEQYF. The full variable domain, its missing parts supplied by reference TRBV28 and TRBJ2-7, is DVKVTQSSRYLVKRTGEKVFLECVQDMDHENMFWYRQDPGLGLRLIYFSYDVKMKEKGDIPEGYSVSREKKERFSLILESASTNQTSMYLCASSPPGGPSYEQYFGPGTRLTVT.

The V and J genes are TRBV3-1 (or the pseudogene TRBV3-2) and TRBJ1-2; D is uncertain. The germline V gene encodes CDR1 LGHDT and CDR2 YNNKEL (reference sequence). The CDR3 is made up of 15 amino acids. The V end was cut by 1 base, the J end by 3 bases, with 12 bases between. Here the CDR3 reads CASSQAPREHYGYTF. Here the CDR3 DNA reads TGTGCCAGCAGCCAAGCCCCGAGAGAACACTATGGCTACACCTTC.

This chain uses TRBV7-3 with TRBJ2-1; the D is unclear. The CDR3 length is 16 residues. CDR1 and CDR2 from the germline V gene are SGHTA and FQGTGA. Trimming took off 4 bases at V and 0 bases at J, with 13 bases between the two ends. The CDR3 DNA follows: TGTGCCAGCAGCTCGGGTGGCGGAAGCTCCTACAATGAGCAGTTCTTC. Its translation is CASSSGGGSSYNEQFF.

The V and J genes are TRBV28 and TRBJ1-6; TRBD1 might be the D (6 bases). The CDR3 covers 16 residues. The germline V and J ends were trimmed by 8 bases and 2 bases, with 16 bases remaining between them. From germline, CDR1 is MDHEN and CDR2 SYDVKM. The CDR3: CASGRGGVPYNSPLHF. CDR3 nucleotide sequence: TGTGCCAGCGGGAGGGGGGGCGTGCCCTATAATTCACCCCTCCACTTT.

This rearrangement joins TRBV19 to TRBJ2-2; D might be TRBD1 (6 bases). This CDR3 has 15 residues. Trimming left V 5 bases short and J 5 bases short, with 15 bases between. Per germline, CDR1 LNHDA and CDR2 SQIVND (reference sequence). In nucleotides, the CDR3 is TGTGCCAGTAGTTATCCGGGACATACGACCGGGGAGCTGTTTTTT. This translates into CASSYPGHTTGELFF.

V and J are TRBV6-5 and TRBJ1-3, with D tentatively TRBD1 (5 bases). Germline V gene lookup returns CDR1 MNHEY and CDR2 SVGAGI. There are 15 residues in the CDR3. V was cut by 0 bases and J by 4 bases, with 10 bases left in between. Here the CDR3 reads CASSYSGGYGNTIYF. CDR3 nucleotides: TGTGCCAGCAGTTACTCGGGGGGGTACGGAAACACCATATATTTT.

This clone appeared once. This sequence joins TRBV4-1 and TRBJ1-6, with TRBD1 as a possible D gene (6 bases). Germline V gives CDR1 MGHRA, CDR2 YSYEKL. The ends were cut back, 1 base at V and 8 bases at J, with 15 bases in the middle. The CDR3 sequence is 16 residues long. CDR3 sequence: CASSQAPNRADSPLHF. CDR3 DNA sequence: TGCGCCAGCAGCCAAGCCCCTAACAGGGCTGATTCACCCCTCCACTTT.

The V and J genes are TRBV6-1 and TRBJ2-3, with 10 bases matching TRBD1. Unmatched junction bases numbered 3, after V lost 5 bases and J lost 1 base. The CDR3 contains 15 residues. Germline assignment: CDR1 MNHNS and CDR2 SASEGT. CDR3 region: CASSSGTGGTDTQYF. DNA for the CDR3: TGTGCCAGCAGTTCCGGGACAGGGGGCACAGATACGCAGTATTTT.

The CDR3 DNA reads TGTGCCAGCAGCTTGGGACAATTTTCCAAAAACATTCAGTACTTC. Its translation: CASSLGQFSKNIQYF. V gene TRBV5-5 combines with J gene TRBJ2-4; D is unresolved. This CDR3 contains 15 residues. V was clipped by 0 bases and J by 2 bases, with 9 bases between them. From germline, CDR1 is SGHKS and CDR2 YYEKEE (reference sequence).

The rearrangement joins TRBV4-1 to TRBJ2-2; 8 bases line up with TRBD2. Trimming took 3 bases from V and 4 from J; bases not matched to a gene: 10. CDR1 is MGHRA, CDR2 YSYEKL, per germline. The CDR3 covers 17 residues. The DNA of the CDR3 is TGCGCCAGCAGCCAGGGCTTAAAGGGACTAGGCACCGGGGAGCTGTTTTTT. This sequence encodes CASSQGLKGLGTGELFF.

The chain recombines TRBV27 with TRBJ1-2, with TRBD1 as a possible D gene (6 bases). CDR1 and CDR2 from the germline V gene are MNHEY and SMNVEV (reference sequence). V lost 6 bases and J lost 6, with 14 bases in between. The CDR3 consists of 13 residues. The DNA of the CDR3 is TGTGCCAGCAGCACGGGGCAGGGGAATGGCTACACCTTC. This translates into CASSTGQGNGYTF.

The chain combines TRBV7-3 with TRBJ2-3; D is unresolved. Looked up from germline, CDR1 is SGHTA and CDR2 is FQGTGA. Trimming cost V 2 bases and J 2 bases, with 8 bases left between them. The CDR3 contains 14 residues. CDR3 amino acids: CASSLSGFTDTQYF. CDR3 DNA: TGTGCCAGCAGCTTATCGGGTTTCACAGATACGCAGTATTTT.